This T cell receptor (beta chain) was documented in a study of blood T cell repertoires in COVID-19. This clone was recorded a few times. CDR1 and CDR2 from the germline V gene are SGHRS and YFSETQ. The CDR3 is made up of 19 amino acids. The J segment lost 2 bases and the V segment lost 4 bases, leaving 11 bases of the junction unmatched. Here immunoSEQ multiplex PCR was the method, and the copy in TCRdb shows in-frame clones only, minus some. The sample holds under 250,000 clones; 83% are singletons and the top ten take approximately 5%. The sample was PBMCs or T cells enriched from blood (not recorded which). The rearrangement uses TRBV5-1 and TRBJ2-6; 11 nucleotides align to TRBD1. The TCR was taken from a woman aged 45-60 years who had been exposed to COVID-19. Here the CDR3 reads CASSPYGTGGITGANVLTF. The DNA for the CDR3 is TGCGCCAGCAGCCCATACGGGACAGGGGGTATCACTGGGGCCAACGTCCTGACTTTC.